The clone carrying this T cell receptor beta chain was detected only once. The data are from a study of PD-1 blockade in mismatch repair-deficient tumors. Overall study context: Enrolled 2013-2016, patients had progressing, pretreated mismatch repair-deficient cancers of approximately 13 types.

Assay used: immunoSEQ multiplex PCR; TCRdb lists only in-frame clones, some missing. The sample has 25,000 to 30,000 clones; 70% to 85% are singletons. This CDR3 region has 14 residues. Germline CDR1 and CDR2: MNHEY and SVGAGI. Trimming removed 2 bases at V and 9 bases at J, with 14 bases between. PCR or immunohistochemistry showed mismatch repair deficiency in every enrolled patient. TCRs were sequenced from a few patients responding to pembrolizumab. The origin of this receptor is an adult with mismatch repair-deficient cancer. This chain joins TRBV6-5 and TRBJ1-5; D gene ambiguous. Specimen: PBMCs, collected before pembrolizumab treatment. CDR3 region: CASSYMVDFGPQHF. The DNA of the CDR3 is TGTGCCAGCAGTTACATGGTGGACTTCGGGCCCCAGCATTTT.